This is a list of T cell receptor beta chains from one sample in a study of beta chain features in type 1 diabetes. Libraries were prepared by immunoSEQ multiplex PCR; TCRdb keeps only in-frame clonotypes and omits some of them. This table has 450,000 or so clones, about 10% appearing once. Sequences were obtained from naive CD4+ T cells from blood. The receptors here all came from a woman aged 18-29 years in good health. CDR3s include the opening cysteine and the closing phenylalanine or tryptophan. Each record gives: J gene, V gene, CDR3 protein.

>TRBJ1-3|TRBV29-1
CSVSAGVGNTIYF
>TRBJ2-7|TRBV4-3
CASSQDFTSRPGEQYF
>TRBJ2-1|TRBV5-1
CASSPTGQDNEQFF
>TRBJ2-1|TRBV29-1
CSVVLSGGLNEQFF
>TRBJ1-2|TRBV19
CASRSTDPTAF
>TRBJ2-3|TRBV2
CASSGSLTDTQYF
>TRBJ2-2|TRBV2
CASSWAGELFF
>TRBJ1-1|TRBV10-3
CAISDRDYMNTEAFF
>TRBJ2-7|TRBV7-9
CASSPLPAGNEQYF
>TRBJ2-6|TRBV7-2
CASSGGTGIVSGANVLTF
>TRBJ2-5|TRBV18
CASSNQETQYF
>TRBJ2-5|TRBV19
CASSIDRDKTQYF
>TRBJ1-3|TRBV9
CASTKPSGNTIYF
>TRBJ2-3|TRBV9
CASSVAGGRTDTQYF
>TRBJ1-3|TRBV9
CASSVNPGGGSSGNTIYF
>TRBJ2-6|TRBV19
CASSQGNSGANVLTF
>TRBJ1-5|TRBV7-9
CASSIQGDQPQHF
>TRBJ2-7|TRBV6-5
CASSYSFGQQNEQYF
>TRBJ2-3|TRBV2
CASNRAATDTQYF
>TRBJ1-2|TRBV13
CASSVQGDYGYTF
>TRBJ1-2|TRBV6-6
CASSYDRANYGYTF
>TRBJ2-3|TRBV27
CASSLSYPRALRGTDTQYF
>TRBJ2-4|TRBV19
CASSPGAGRVKNIQYF
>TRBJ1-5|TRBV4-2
CASSQNNQPQHF
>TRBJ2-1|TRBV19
CASSTSGLAYNEQFF
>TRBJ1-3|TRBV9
CASSGTGLNGNTIYF
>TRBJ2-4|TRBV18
CASSPAGTGRAKNIQYF
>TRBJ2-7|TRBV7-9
CASSLAGYSYEQYF
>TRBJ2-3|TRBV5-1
CASSLLGNTDTQYF
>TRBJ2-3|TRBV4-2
CASSQEGGLGDTQYF
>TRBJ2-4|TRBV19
CASSIGWADLAKNIQYF
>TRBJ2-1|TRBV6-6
CASTDPGTGSYNEQFF
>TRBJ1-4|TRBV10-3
CAISTGGQRGNEKLFF
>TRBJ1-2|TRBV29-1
CSAGQDYGYTF
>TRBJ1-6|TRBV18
CASSPGQAGNSPLHF
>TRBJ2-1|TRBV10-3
CAISSHSGKGNEQFF
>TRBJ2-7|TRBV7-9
CASSLTGSSYEQYF
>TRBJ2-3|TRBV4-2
CASSFTGTGGRGTDTQYF
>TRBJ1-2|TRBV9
CASSVGDFFGYTF
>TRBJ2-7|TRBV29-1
CSARWGASYEQYF
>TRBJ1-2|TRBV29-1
CSVEGSRGQGYTF
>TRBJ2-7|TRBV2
CASGTLVYEQYF
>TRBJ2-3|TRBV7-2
CASSLVGSTDTQYF
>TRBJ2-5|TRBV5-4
CASGGSSGKQYF
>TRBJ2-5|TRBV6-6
CASSYVETQYF
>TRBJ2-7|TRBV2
CASSGGLSYEQYF
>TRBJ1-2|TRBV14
CASSHKVRTNYGYTF
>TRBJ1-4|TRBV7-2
CASFLHGKLFF
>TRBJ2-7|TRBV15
CATSRDFSGAYEQYF
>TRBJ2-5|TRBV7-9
CASGRQAYQETQYF
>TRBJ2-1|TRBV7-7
CASSLVQGSGEQFF
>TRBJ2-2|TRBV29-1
CSVYPLAGATGELFF
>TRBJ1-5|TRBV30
CAWRSTSLYQPQHF
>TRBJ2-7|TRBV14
CASSQEDTPYEQYF
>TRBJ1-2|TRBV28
CASSTPGQGAVYTF
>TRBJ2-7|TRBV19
CASSMSRNANEQYF
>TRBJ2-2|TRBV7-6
CASSLGAANTGELFF
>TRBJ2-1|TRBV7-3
CASSLNWLAGPQFF
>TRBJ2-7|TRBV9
CASSRQESSYEQYF